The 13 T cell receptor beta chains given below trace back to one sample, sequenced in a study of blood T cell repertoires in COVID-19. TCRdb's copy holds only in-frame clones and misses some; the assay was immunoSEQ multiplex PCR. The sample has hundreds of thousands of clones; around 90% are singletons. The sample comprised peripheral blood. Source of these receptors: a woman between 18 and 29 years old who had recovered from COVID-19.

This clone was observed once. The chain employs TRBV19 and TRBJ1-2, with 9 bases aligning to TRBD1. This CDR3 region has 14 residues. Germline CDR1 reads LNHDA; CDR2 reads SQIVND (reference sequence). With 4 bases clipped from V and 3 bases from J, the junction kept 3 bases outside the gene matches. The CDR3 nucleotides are TGTGCCAGTAGTAAGGGACAGGGCTACTATGGCTACACCTTC. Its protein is CASSKGQGYYGYTF.

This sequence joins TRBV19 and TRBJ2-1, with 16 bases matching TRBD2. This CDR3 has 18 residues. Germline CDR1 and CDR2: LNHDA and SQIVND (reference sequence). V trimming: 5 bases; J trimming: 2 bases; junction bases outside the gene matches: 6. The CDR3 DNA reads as TGTGCCAGTAGTGTGGGACTAGCGGGAGGGACGCCCTACAATGAGCAGTTCTTC. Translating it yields CASSVGLAGGTPYNEQFF.

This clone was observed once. CDR3 DNA: TGTGCCAGCAGCTTGACCCGGGGGACTAATGAAAAACTGTTTTTT. The encoded protein is CASSLTRGTNEKLFF. The rearrangement joins TRBV5-4 to TRBJ1-4, with a weak D call TRBD1 (5 bases). This CDR3 region has 15 residues. Per germline, CDR1 SGHNT and CDR2 YYREEE (reference sequence). V dropped 1 base and J dropped 2 bases, with 9 bases sitting between them.

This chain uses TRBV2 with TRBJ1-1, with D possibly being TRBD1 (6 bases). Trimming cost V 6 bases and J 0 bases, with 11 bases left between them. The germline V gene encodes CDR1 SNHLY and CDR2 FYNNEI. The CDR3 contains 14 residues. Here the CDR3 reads CASRPGTMNTEAFF. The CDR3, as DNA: TGTGCCAGCAGGCCCGGGACAATGAACACTGAAGCTTTCTTT. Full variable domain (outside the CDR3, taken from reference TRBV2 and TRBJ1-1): EPEVTQTPSHQVTQMGQEVILRCVPISNHLYFYWYRQILGQKVEFLVSFYNNEISEKSEIFDDQFSVERPDGSNFTLKIRSTKLEDSAMYFCASRPGTMNTEAFFGQGTRLTVV.

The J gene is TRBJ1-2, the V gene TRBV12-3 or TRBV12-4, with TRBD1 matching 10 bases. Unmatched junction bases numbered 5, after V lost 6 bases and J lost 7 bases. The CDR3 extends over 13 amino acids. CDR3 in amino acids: CASSWTGGSGYTF. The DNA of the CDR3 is TGTGCCAGCAGCTGGACAGGGGGTAGTGGCTACACCTTC.

CDR3 residues: CASSQEVQTGNTIYF. The CDR3 coding sequence is TGTGCCAGCAGCCAAGAGGTCCAGACTGGAAACACCATATATTTT. The chain uses TRBV9 and TRBJ1-3; D gene unclear. Germline V lookup: CDR1 SGDLS, CDR2 YYNGEE. The germline V and J ends were trimmed by 4 bases and 2 bases, with 13 bases remaining between them. The CDR3 has 15 residues.

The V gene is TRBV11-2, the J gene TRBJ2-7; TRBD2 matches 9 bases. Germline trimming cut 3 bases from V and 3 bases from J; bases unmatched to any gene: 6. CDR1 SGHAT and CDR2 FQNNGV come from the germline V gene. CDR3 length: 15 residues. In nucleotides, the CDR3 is TGTGCCAGCAGCTTGCCGGCGGGAGGGTGCTACGAGCAGTACGTC. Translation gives CASSLPAGGCYEQYV.

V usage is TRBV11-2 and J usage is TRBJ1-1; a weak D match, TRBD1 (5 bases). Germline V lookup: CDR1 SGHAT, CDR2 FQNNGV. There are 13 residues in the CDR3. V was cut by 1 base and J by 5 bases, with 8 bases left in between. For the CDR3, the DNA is TGTGCCAGCAGCTTAGCCGGGGGGACTGAAGCTTTCTTT. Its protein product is CASSLAGGTEAFF.

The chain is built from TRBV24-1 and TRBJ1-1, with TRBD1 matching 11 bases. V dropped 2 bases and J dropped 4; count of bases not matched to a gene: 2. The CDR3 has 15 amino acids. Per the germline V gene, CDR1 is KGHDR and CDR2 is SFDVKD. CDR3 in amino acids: CATSDSGTGGTEAFF. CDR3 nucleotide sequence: TGTGCCACCAGTGATTCCGGGACAGGGGGCACTGAAGCTTTCTTT.

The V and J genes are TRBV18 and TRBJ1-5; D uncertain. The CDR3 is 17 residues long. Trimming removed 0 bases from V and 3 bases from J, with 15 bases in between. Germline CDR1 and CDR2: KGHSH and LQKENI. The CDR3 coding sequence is TGTGCCAGCTCACCACCGAACGCCCCCTATGACAATCAGCCCCAGCATTTT. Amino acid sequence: CASSPPNAPYDNQPQHF.

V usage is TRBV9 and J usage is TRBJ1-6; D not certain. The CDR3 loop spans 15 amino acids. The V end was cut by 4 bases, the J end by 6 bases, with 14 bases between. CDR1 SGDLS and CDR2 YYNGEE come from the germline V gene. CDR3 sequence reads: CASSLTAGGNSPLHF. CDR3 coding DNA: TGTGCCAGCAGCCTCACTGCAGGAGGTAATTCACCCCTCCACTTT. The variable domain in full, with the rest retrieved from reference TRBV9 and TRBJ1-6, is DSGVTQTPKHLITATGQRVTLRCSPRSGDLSVYWYQQSLDQGLQFLIQYYNGEERAKGNILERFSAQQFPDLHSELNLSSLELGDSALYFCASSLTAGGNSPLHFGNGTRLTVT.

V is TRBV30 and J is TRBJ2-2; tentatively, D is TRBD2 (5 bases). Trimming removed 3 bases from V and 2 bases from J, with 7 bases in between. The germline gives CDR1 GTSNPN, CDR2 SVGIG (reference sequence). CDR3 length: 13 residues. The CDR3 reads CAWRGRNTGELFF. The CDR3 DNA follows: TGTGCCTGGAGAGGGAGAAACACCGGGGAGCTGTTTTTT.

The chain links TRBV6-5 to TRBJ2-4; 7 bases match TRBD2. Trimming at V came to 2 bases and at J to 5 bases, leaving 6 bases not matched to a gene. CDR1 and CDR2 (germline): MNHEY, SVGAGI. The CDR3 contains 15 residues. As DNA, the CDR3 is TGTGCCAGCAGTTACGGCGGGGGTACAGAAAACATTCAGTACTTC. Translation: CASSYGGGTENIQYF.